The T cell receptor beta chain under discussion was sequenced for a study of CD4 T cells in relation to SARS-CoV-2 and coronaviruses. Study-level background: PBMCs were cultured with antigen for roughly 11 days before TCR beta sequencing. Negative control cultures got HIV-1 Nef peptides or no peptide. General study results and limits: Roughly three fifths of donors had memory CD4+ clonotypes crossrecognizing SARS-CoV-2 and common cold coronavirus spike.

Points on this clone: Antigen specificity is unknown.

The unexposed donors gave CD4+ T cells in about 2011-2018, prior to COVID-19. Isolation of CD4+ T cells took place after less than 13 days in culture. As cell numbers allowed, unexposed-donor CD4+ T cells faced SARS-CoV-2 S/N and four cold-coronavirus spikes. Clones were read by immunoSEQ multiplex PCR, and TCRdb kept only the in-frame ones, dropping some. The sample lists roughly 20,000 clones, 76% occurring once. The clonotype comes from a human donor in good health. Sequencing was done on a sample of CD4+ T cells from PBMCs, cultured in vitro.

CDR3 residues: CASSSEGPHKTF. For the CDR3, the DNA is TGTGCCAGCAGCTCGGAGGGGCCCCATAAGACCTTC. The chain has TRBV11-2 and TRBJ1-2; a weak D match, TRBD1 (5 bases). Per germline, CDR1 SGHAT and CDR2 FQNNGV. V was clipped by 4 bases and J by 14 bases, with 17 bases between them. There are 12 residues in the CDR3.